This TCR beta chain was documented in a study of cytomegalovirus exposure and HLA in healthy donors. The study's findings and limits: Analyzed later, most CMV-associated TCR beta chains appeared HLA-restricted. Testing in vitro showed a few CMV-associated chains specific for CMV antigens.

This CDR3 comprises 16 residues. The V end was cut by 2 bases, the J end by 1 base, with 12 bases between. The V gene's germline CDR1 is KGHSH and CDR2 LQKENI. PCR involved 60 Vbeta and 13 Jbeta primers. Method: immunoSEQ multiplex PCR; TCRdb's copy keeps in-frame clones and lacks some. The repertoire includes approximately 170,000 clones, approximately 84% of them detected once, and approximately 7% sits in the top ten. Comments on this clone: Its target is unknown.

The chain uses TRBV18 and TRBJ1-5; D is uncertain. This clonotype was obtained from a woman in her thirties or forties in good health and CMV-seropositive. The specimen sequenced was PBMCs. The CDR3 reads CASSPGGPVSNQPQHF. Written as DNA, the CDR3 is TGTGCCAGCTCACCAGGCGGGCCGGTAAGCAATCAGCCCCAGCATTTT.